This TCR beta chain appears in the sequencing data of a study of CD8 T cells in ankylosing spondylitis. The study's findings and limits: There was a TCR beta motif, made of several highly homologous variants, that appeared characteristic of ankylosing spondylitis blood.

As the method for making TCR beta libraries, quantitative 5'-RACE with molecular barcodes was used. MiXCR, run by TCRdb on the 5' RACE reads, gives a single entry per CDR3 protein. This table has 340,000 or so distinct CDR3 sequences, roughly 15% appearing once. This clonotype has more than one count but fewer than ten. Its antigen is not known. The length of the CDR3 is 13 residues. V was shortened by 4 bases and J by 0 bases, with 4 bases between the two germline ends. Germline V gene sequence: CDR1 SQVTM, CDR2 ANQGSEA. The sample consisted of blood, either unsorted or a sorted T cell fraction (not recorded which). This receptor was taken from a male donor with ankylosing spondylitis or in good health (not recorded which). V and J are TRBV29-1 and TRBJ2-6, with D hard to call. CDR3 nucleotides: TGCAGCGTTGCGATCTCTGGGGCCAACGTCCTGACTTTC. As protein: CSVAISGANVLTF. Filled out from reference TRBV29-1 and TRBJ2-6, the complete variable domain reads SAVISQKPSRDICQRGTSLTIQCQVDSQVTMMFWYRQQPGQSLTLIATANQGSEATYESGFVIDKFPISRPNLTFSTLTVSNMSPEDSSIYLCSVAISGANVLTFGAGSRLTVL.